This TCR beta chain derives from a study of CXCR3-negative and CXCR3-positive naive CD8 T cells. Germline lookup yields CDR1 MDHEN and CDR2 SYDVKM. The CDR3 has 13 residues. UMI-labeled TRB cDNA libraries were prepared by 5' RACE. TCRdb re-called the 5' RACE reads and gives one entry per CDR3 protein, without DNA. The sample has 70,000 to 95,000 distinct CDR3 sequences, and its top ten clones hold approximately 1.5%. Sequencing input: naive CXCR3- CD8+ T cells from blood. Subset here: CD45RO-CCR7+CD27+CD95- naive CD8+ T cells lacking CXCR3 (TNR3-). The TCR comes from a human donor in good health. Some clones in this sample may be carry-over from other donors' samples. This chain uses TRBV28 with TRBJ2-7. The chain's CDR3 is CASRSTMRYEQYF. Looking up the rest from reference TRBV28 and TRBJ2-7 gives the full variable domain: DVKVTQSSRYLVKRTGEKVFLECVQDMDHENMFWYRQDPGLGLRLIYFSYDVKMKEKGDIPEGYSVSREKKERFSLILESASTNQTSMYLCASRSTMRYEQYFGPGTRLTVT.